These 30 T cell receptor beta chains share one sample of origin, sequenced in a study of cytomegalovirus exposure and HLA in healthy donors. The PCR used 60 Vbeta and 13 Jbeta primers. Data came from immunoSEQ multiplex PCR; TCRdb stores just in-frame clones and leaves some out. The sample records some 120,000 clones, about 74% being singletons. The specimen sequenced was PBMCs. These receptors all come from a young man in good health and CMV-seropositive.

This chain uses TRBV7-2 with TRBJ2-5; D perhaps matches TRBD2 (6 bases). The V end was cut by 2 bases, the J end by 1 base, with 8 bases between. CDR1 and CDR2 (germline): SGHTA, FQGNSA. This CDR3 spans 14 amino acids. The CDR3 DNA is TGTGCCAGCAGCTTATACGGGGGCCAAGAGACCCAGTACTTC. Translation: CASSLYGGQETQYF.

V gene TRBV4-2 combines with J gene TRBJ2-2; 9 nucleotides align to TRBD2. V was pared by 0 bases and J by 7 bases, with 12 bases of the junction left unmatched. This CDR3 has 18 amino acids. CDR1 and CDR2 (germline): LGHNA, YNFKEQ. This CDR3 is CASSQDPSRTSANGELFF. CDR3 coding DNA: TGTGCCAGCAGCCAAGATCCCTCCAGGACTAGCGCGAACGGGGAGCTGTTTTTT.

This clone has only a few counts. The rearrangement links TRBV6-1 to TRBJ2-7; D possibly corresponds to TRBD2 (6 bases). There are 14 residues in the CDR3. Looked up from germline, CDR1 is MNHNS and CDR2 is SASEGT. Trimming removed 1 base from V and 7 bases from J, with 14 bases in between. The CDR3 nucleotides read TGTGCCAGCAGTGAAGATGTTGGGGCGGGGGAGCAGTACTTC. The encoded protein is CASSEDVGAGEQYF.

The chain carries TRBV27 and TRBJ2-1, with TRBD1 identical over 7 bases. V lost 5 bases and J lost 2; bases outside the gene matches: 12. The CDR3 loop spans 17 amino acids. CDR1 MNHEY and CDR2 SMNVEV come from the germline V gene (reference sequence). The CDR3: CASSPTGDRGTYNEQFF. CDR3 nucleotides: TGTGCCAGCAGTCCCACAGGGGACCGGGGTACCTACAATGAGCAGTTCTTC.

By frequency in the sample, this clone is medium-sized. The chain couples TRBV6-1 to TRBJ2-7, with TRBD2 matching over 8 bases. The CDR3 extends over 14 amino acids. The J segment lost 5 bases and the V segment lost 10 bases, leaving 13 bases of the junction unmatched. Germline CDR1 and CDR2: MNHNS and SASEGT. The CDR3: CATYWGGGLDEQYF. Here the CDR3 DNA reads TGTGCCACCTATTGGGGCGGGGGGCTTGACGAGCAGTACTTC.

This chain uses TRBV5-1 with TRBJ2-6; the match to TRBD1 covers 8 bases. Germline V gene data show CDR1 as SGHRS and CDR2 as YFSETQ. V was pared by 3 bases and J by 1 base, with 3 bases of the junction left unmatched. The CDR3 covers 16 residues. This chain's CDR3 is CASSWGQESGANVLTF. CDR3 nucleotide sequence: TGCGCCAGCAGCTGGGGACAGGAATCTGGGGCCAACGTCCTGACTTTC. The full variable domain, rest sourced from reference TRBV5-1 and TRBJ2-6, is KAGVTQTPRYLIKTRGQQVTLSCSPISGHRSVSWYQQTPGQGLQFLFEYFSETQRNKGNFPGRFSGRQFSNSRSEMNVSTLELGDSALYLCASSWGQESGANVLTFGAGSRLTVL.

V and J are TRBV19 and TRBJ2-2; the match to TRBD2 covers 12 bases. The germline CDR1 and CDR2 sequences are LNHDA and SQIVND (reference sequence). CDR3 length equals 21 residues. V trimming: 6 bases; J trimming: 0 bases; junction bases outside the gene matches: 17. The CDR3 DNA follows: TGTGCCAGTAGCAGGCGGGGGGGTAGGACTAGCGGGGCACCGAACACCGGGGAGCTGTTTTTT. Protein product: CASSRRGGRTSGAPNTGELFF.

The chain links TRBV7-9 to TRBJ2-1; TRBD2 agrees at 16 bases. The CDR3 is 16 amino acids. Germline loops: CDR1 SEHNR, CDR2 FQNEAQ (reference sequence). J gave up 3 bases and V 8 bases, and 4 bases lay outside the gene matches. The CDR3 region is CASGTSGGAVYNEQFF. CDR3 in DNA: TGTGCCAGCGGGACTAGCGGGGGGGCCGTCTACAATGAGCAGTTCTTC.

The V gene is TRBV9, the J gene TRBJ1-2; D perhaps matches TRBD1 (6 bases). Per germline, CDR1 SGDLS and CDR2 YYNGEE. V dropped 0 bases and J dropped 6 bases, with 18 bases sitting between them. The CDR3 extends over 16 amino acids. The DNA for the CDR3 is TGTGCCAGCAGCGTAGACCTCGGGGGGCAGGGGCATGGCTACACCTTC. It translates to CASSVDLGGQGHGYTF.

A remark on this clone: One end of the junction does not line up with germline, which may come from a read error. The chain employs TRBV7-9 and TRBJ1-1, with 8 bases that match TRBD1. The CDR3 spans 16 residues. Germline lookup yields CDR1 SEHNR and CDR2 FQNEAQ (reference sequence). The CDR3 here is CSSSLVRTGYFTEAFF. The CDR3 coding sequence is TGTTCCAGCAGCTTAGTGAGGACAGGGTATTTCACTGAAGCTTTCTTT.

The rearrangement uses TRBV6-5 and TRBJ1-4; possibly TRBD1 for D (5 bases). The CDR3 has 13 residues. V lost 6 bases to trimming and J lost 7 bases, with 12 bases between them. Germline-derived CDR1 and CDR2 are MNHEY and SVGAGI. The CDR3 spells CASRSQGSEKLFF. CDR3 DNA: TGTGCCAGCAGGAGCCAGGGAAGTGAAAAACTGTTTTTT.

The chain joins TRBV2 to TRBJ2-3, with 7 bases aligning to TRBD1. Germline V gene sequence: CDR1 SNHLY, CDR2 FYNNEI. The CDR3 is made up of 12 amino acids. Germline trimming cut 6 bases from V and 6 bases from J; bases unmatched to any gene: 3. CDR3 amino acids: CASSDREDTQYF. The DNA for the CDR3 is TGTGCCAGCAGCGACAGGGAGGATACGCAGTATTTT.

V is TRBV2 and J is TRBJ2-1; 8 bases match TRBD1. The V gene end was trimmed by 3 bases and the J gene end by 10 bases; junction bases not matched to a gene: 2. The V gene's germline CDR1 is SNHLY and CDR2 FYNNEI. This CDR3 comprises 12 residues. The CDR3 is CASSEDREEQFF. CDR3 nucleotides: TGTGCCAGCAGTGAGGACAGGGAGGAGCAGTTCTTC.

The chain couples TRBV5-1 to TRBJ1-1; TRBD1 aligns across 11 bases. V shed 4 bases, J shed 1 base, and the junction held 0 bases outside the gene matches. The CDR3 consists of 14 residues. The germline CDR1 and CDR2 sequences are SGHRS and YFSETQ. The CDR3 DNA sequence: TGCGCCAGCAGCGGACAGGGGGCGAACACTGAAGCTTTCTTT. Translation: CASSGQGANTEAFF.

This clone was observed a single time. This chain links TRBV19 with TRBJ2-7; no definite D call. Looked up from germline, CDR1 is LNHDA and CDR2 is SQIVND (reference sequence). Between the trimmed V and J ends, which lost 3 bases and 0 bases, there was a span of 6 bases. This CDR3 is built from 13 residues. CDR3 bases: TGTGCCAGTAGTATTGGCCTCTCCTACGAGCAGTACTTC. Translated: CASSIGLSYEQYF.

This rearrangement joins TRBV19 to TRBJ1-5; D is unresolved. The CDR3 contains 15 residues. Per the germline V gene, CDR1 is LNHDA and CDR2 is SQIVND (reference sequence). Trimming took off 5 bases at V and 4 bases at J, with 15 bases between the two ends. The DNA for the CDR3 is TGTGCCAGTAGTTCGACCGGAGAAGGTAATCAGCCCCAGCATTTT. Translating gives CASSSTGEGNQPQHF.

This clone was recorded a few times. The chain joins TRBV4-1 to TRBJ1-2; 8 bases agree with TRBD1. The CDR3 runs 15 residues. Germline CDR1 and CDR2: MGHRA and YSYEKL. V shed 1 base, J shed 9 bases, and the junction held 10 bases outside the gene matches. CDR3 bases: TGCGCCAGCAGCCAAGGAATTGGGACAGGAACAAGCTACACCTTC. Its protein is CASSQGIGTGTSYTF.

This chain connects TRBV27 to TRBJ2-1; 8 bases map to TRBD2. The CDR3 runs 15 residues. V lost 6 bases, J lost 4 bases, and 8 bases stayed unmatched. Germline CDR1 reads MNHEY; CDR2 reads SMNVEV (reference sequence). The CDR3 protein is CASSSSGGPYNEQFF. The CDR3 nucleotides read TGTGCCAGCAGCTCCAGCGGGGGCCCTTACAATGAGCAGTTCTTC.

The V and J genes are TRBV2 and TRBJ2-3; D is possibly TRBD2 (6 bases). There are 15 residues in the CDR3. The V end lost 1 base, the J end lost 6 bases, and 14 bases lay between the germline ends. Per the germline V gene, CDR1 is SNHLY and CDR2 is FYNNEI. Here the CDR3 reads CASSEETRAGDTQYF. CDR3 coding DNA: TGTGCCAGCAGTGAAGAGACCCGTGCGGGGGATACGCAGTATTTT.

The chain links TRBV6-5 to TRBJ2-3; TRBD2 matches at 11 bases. The V gene end was trimmed by 5 bases and the J gene end by 5 bases; junction bases not matched to a gene: 3. CDR1 is MNHEY, CDR2 SVGAGI, per germline. The CDR3 length is 14 residues. CDR3 DNA sequence: TGTGCCAGCAGTCGACTAGCGGGGCGAGATACGCAGTATTTT. This sequence encodes CASSRLAGRDTQYF.

This clone has just a few counts. In nucleotides, the CDR3 is TGTGCCAGCAGCAAACAGGGGCCAGGGAATGAAAAACTGTTTTTT. It translates to CASSKQGPGNEKLFF. V usage is TRBV5-4 and J usage is TRBJ1-4, with 7 bases matching TRBD1. Unmatched junction bases numbered 8, after V lost 4 bases and J lost 5 bases. Germline V CDR1 and CDR2: SGHNT, YYREEE (reference sequence). The CDR3 is made up of 15 amino acids. The full variable domain, completed using reference TRBV5-4 and TRBJ1-4, is ETGVTQSPTHLIKTRGQQVTLRCSSQSGHNTVSWYQQALGQGPQFIFQYYREEENGRGNFPPRFSGLQFPNYSSELNVNALELDDSALYLCASSKQGPGNEKLFFGSGTQLSVL.

This clone was counted a single time. The chain is built from TRBV28 and TRBJ2-3, with D maybe TRBD2 (6 bases). This CDR3 is 15 amino acids long. V lost 2 bases and J 0 bases, leaving 9 bases between the germline ends. The germline V gene has CDR1 MDHEN and CDR2 SYDVKM. This chain's CDR3 is CASSLERVSTDTQYF. CDR3 in DNA: TGTGCCAGCAGTTTAGAGCGGGTGAGCACAGATACGCAGTATTTT.

The rearrangement joins TRBV4-3 to TRBJ2-3; TRBD2 matches at 12 bases. The germline CDR1 and CDR2 sequences are LGHNA and YSLEER. The CDR3 runs 19 residues. V lost 1 base to trimming and J lost 1 base; unmatched junction nucleotides: 9. The CDR3 nucleotides are TGCGCCAGCAGCCAAGGGAGTCTAGCGGGGGGGCCTGGCACAGATACGCAGTATTTT. Residues: CASSQGSLAGGPGTDTQYF.

This clone showed up just a few times. The CDR3 nucleotides read TGTGCCAGTAGTACCGGACAGGGATCCACTGAAGCTTTCTTT. This codes for CASSTGQGSTEAFF. This sequence joins TRBV19 and TRBJ1-1; 8 bases map to TRBD1. Germline V gene lookup returns CDR1 LNHDA and CDR2 SQIVND (reference sequence). CDR3 length: 14 residues. Trimming cost V 4 bases and J 4 bases; bases outside gene matches: 5.

CDR3 nucleotides: TGTGCCAGCAGTCTCTTGACATATCGGAACACTGAAGCTTTCTTT. As protein: CASSLLTYRNTEAFF. V is TRBV28 and J is TRBJ1-1; no firm D call. The ends were cut back, 5 bases at V and 1 base at J, with 14 bases in the middle. The CDR3 sequence is 15 residues long. The germline gives CDR1 MDHEN, CDR2 SYDVKM. Based on the CDR3 plus reference TRBV28 and TRBJ1-1, the full variable domain is DVKVTQSSRYLVKRTGEKVFLECVQDMDHENMFWYRQDPGLGLRLIYFSYDVKMKEKGDIPEGYSVSREKKERFSLILESASTNQTSMYLCASSLLTYRNTEAFFGQGTRLTVV.

The rearrangement joins TRBV9 to TRBJ2-1; the D is unclear. The CDR3 length is 11 residues. Germline V CDR1 and CDR2: SGDLS, YYNGEE. V was cut by 4 bases and J by 7 bases, with 6 bases left in between. CDR3 DNA sequence: TGTGCCAGCAGCTTCTATAATGAGCAGTTCTTC. It is translated as CASSFYNEQFF.

The chain joins TRBV11-2 to TRBJ1-1; D is possibly TRBD1 (5 bases). The CDR3 runs 11 residues. CDR1 SGHAT and CDR2 FQNNGV come from the germline V gene. Trimming removed 0 bases from V and 11 bases from J, with 7 bases in between. DNA of the CDR3: TGTGCCAGCAGCTTAGAAGGGGCGGCTTTCTTT. It encodes CASSLEGAAFF.

This sequence joins TRBV6-6 and TRBJ1-5, with D possibly TRBD1 on 6 matching bases. Germline V gene sequence: CDR1 MNHNY, CDR2 SVGAGI (reference sequence). This CDR3 contains 15 residues. Trimming removed 6 bases from V and 4 bases from J, with 16 bases in between. The CDR3: CASRSGHLGNQPQHF. The CDR3 DNA reads as TGTGCCAGCAGGTCGGGACATCTTGGGAATCAGCCCCAGCATTTT.

The rearrangement joins TRBV29-1 to TRBJ2-2; TRBD2 matches 9 bases. The germline V gene has CDR1 SQVTM and CDR2 ANQGSEA. Losses at the gene ends were 4 bases for V and 1 base for J; bases not matched to a gene: 7. The CDR3 consists of 16 residues. The CDR3 DNA reads as TGCAGCGTTGTCGCGGGGGGGCCGGGGAACACCGGGGAGCTGTTTTTT. Translated, it gives CSVVAGGPGNTGELFF.

The V and J genes are TRBV6-5 and TRBJ1-3; a possible D gene is TRBD1 (5 bases). CDR3 length: 15 residues. Trimming shortened V by 7 bases and J by 5 bases, and 18 bases separated the two germline ends. From germline, CDR1 is MNHEY and CDR2 SVGAGI. CDR3: CASTEGGVQRNTIYF. The CDR3 bases are TGTGCCAGCACCGAAGGAGGGGTACAAAGAAACACCATATATTTT.